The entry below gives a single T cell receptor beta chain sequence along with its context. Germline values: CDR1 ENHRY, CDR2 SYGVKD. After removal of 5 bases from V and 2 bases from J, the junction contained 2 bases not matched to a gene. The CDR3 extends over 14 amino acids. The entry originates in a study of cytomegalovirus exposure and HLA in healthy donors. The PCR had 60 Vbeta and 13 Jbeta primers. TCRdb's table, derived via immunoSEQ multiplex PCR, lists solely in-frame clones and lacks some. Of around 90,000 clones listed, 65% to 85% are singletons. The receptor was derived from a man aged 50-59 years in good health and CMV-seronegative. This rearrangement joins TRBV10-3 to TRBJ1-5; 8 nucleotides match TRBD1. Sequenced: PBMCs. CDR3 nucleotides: TGTGCCATCAGTCCGACAGGGGGCAATCAGCCCCAGCATTTT. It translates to CAISPTGGNQPQHF.